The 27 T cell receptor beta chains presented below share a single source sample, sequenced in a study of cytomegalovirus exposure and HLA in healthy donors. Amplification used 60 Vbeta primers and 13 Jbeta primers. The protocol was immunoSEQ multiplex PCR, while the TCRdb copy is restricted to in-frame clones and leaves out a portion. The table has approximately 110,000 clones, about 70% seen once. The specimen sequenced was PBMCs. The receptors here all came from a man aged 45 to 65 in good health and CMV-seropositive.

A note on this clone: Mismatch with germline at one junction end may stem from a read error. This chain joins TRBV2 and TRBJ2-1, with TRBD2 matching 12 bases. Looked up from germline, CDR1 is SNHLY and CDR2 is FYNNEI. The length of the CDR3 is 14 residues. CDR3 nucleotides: TGTGCCAGCAGTGAAGGTGGACTAGCGGGGTACGGGGTCTTC. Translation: CASSEGGLAGYGVF.

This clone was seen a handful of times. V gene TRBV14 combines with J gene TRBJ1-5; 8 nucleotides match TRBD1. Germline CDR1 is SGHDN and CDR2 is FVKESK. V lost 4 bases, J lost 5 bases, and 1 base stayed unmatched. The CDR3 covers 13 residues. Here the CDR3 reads CASSLQGDQPQHF. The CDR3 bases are TGTGCCAGCAGCCTACAGGGGGATCAGCCCCAGCATTTT.

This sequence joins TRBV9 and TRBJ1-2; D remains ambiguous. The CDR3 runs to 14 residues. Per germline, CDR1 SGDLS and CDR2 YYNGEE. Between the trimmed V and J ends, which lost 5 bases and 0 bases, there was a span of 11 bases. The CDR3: CASSRTPANYGYTF. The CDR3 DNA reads TGTGCCAGCAGTAGGACTCCAGCTAACTATGGCTACACCTTC.

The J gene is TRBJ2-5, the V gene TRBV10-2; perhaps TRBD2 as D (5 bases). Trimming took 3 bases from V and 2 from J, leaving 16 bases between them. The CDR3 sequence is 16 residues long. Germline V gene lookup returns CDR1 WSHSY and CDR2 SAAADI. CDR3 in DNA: TGCGCCAGCAGTGAACTAGGCGATCCCCTTCAAGAGACCCAGTACTTC. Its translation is CASSELGDPLQETQYF.

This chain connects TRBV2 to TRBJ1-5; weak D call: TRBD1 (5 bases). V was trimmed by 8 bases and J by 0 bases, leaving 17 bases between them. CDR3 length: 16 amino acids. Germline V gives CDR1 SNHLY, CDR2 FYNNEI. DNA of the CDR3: TGTGCCAGCGGCGAAGAGACAGTGAATAGCAATCAGCCCCAGCATTTT. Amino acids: CASGEETVNSNQPQHF.

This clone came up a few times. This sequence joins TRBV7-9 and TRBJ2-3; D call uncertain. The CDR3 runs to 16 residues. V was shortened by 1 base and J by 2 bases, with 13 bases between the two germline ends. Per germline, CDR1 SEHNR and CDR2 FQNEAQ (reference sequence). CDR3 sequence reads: CASSLGRNLPTDTQYF. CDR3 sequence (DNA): TGTGCCAGCAGCTTAGGCAGGAACCTTCCCACAGATACGCAGTATTTT.

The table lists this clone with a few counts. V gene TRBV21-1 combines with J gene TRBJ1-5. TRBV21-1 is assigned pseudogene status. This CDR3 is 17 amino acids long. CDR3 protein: CASSKGGGHYSNQPQHF. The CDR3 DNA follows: TGTGCCAGCAGCAAAGGGGGGGGACACTATAGCAATCAGCCCCAGCATTTT.

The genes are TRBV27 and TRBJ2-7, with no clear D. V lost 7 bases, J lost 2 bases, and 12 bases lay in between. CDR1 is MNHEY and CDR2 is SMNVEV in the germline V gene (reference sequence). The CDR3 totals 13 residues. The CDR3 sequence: CASKRGRTYEQYF. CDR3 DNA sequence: TGTGCCAGCAAAAGAGGTAGGACCTACGAGCAGTACTTC.

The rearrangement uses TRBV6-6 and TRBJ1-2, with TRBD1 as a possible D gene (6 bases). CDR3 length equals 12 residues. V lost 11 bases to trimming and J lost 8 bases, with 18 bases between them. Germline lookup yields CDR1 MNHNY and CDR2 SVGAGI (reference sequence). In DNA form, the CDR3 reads TGTGCCGGACTCTCGACAGGCGGGGGCTACACCTTC. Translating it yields CAGLSTGGGYTF.

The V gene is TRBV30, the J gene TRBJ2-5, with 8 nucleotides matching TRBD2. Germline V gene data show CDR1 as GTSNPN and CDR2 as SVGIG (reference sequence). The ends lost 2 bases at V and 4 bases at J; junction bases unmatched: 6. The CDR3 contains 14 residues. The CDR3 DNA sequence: TGTGCCTGGAGTAATAGCGGGGCTCTAGAGACCCAGTACTTC. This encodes CAWSNSGALETQYF.

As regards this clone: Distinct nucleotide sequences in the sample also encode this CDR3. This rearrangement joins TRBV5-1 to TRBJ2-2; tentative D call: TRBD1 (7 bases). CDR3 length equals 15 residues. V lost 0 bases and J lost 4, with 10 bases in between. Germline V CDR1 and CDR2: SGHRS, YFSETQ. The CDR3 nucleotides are TGCGCCAGCAGCTTGGGACAGGGAGGCACCGGGGAGCTGTTTTTT. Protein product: CASSLGQGGTGELFF.

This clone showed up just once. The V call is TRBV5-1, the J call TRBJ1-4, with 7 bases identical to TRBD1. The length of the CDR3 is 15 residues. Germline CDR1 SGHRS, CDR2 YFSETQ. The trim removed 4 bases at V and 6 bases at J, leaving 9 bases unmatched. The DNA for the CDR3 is TGCGCCAGCAGCCGCGACAGGGTGTCGGATGAAAAACTGTTTTTT. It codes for CASSRDRVSDEKLFF.

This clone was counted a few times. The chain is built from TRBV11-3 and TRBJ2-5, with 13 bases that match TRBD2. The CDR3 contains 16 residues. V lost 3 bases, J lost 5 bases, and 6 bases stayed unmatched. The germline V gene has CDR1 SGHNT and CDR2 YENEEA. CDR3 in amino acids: CASSLRTSGSTETQYF. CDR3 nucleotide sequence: TGTGCCAGCAGCTTGAGGACTAGCGGGAGTACGGAGACCCAGTACTTC. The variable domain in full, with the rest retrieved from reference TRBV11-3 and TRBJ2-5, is EAGVVQSPRYKIIEKKQPVAFWCNPISGHNTLYWYLQNLGQGPELLIRYENEEAVDDSQLPKDRFSAERLKGVDSTLKIQPAELGDSAVYLCASSLRTSGSTETQYFGPGTRLLVL.

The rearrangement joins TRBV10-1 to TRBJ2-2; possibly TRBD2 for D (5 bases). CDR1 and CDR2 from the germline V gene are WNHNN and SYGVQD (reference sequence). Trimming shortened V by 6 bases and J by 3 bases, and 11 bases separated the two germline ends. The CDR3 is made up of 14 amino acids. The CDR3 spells CASRSRSDTGELFF. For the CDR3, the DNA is TGCGCCAGCAGGTCCCGTAGCGACACCGGGGAGCTGTTTTTT.

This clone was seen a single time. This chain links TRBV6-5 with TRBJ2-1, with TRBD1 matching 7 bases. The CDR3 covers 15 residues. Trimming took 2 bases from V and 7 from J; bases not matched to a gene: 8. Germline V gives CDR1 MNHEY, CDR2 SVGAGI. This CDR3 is CASSYKAGGLNEQFF. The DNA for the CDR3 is TGTGCCAGCAGTTACAAGGCAGGGGGATTGAATGAGCAGTTCTTC.

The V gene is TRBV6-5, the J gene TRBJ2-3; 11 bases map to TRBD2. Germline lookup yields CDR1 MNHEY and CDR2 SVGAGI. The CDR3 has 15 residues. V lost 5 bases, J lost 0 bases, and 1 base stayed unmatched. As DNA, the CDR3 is TGTGCCAGCAGTCGACTAGCGGGAAGCACAGATACGCAGTATTTT. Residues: CASSRLAGSTDTQYF.

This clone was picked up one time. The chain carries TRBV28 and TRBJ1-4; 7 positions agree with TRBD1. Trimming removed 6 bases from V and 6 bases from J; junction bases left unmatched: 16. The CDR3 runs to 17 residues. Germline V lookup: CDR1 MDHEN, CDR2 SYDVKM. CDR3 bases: TGTGCCAGCAGCATTTTTCCTTGGCGGGACAGAGATGAAAAACTGTTTTTT. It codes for CASSIFPWRDRDEKLFF.

This chain's CDR3 is CASSFGVGAYEQYF. CDR3 DNA sequence: TGTGCCAGCAGCTTTGGGGTGGGAGCGTACGAGCAGTACTTC. V is TRBV7-6 and J is TRBJ2-5, with D possibly being TRBD2 (5 bases). The J call is uncertain, as TRBJ2-7 better fits the DNA end. CDR1 SGHVS and CDR2 FNYEAQ come from the germline V gene. The CDR3 has 14 residues.

The CDR3 nucleotides are TGTGCCAGCAGCTTCGAACGCGAGCAGTACTTC. Its protein product is CASSFEREQYF. The chain is built from TRBV11-3 and TRBJ2-5; D not certain. The J call may be in error: the DNA end matches TRBJ2-7 better. This CDR3 is built from 11 residues. Germline CDR1 and CDR2: SGHNT and YENEEA.

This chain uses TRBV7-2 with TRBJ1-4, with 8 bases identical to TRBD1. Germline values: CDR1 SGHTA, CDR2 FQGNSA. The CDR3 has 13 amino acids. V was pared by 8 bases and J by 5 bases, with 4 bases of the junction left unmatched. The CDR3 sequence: CASGRTGNEKLFF. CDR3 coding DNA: TGTGCCAGCGGCCGGACAGGGAATGAAAAACTGTTTTTT.

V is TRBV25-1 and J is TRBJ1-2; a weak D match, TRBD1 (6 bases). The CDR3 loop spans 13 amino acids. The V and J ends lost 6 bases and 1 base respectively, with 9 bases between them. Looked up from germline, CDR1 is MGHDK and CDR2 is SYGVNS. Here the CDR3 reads CASRGAGNYGYTF. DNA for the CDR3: TGTGCCAGCAGGGGGGCTGGTAACTATGGCTACACCTTC.

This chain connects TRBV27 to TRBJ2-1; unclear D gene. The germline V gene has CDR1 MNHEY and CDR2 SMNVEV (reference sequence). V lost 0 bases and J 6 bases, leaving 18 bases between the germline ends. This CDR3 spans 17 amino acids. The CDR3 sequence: CASSLSATPLAGNEQFF. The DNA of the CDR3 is TGTGCCAGCAGTTTATCCGCCACCCCTCTCGCAGGCAATGAGCAGTTCTTC.

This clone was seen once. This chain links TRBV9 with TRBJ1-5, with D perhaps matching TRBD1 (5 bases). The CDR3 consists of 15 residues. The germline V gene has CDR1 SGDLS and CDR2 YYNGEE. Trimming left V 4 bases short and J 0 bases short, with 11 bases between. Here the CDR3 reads CASSPGTSSNQPQHF. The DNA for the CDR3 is TGTGCCAGCAGCCCCGGGACTTCTAGCAATCAGCCCCAGCATTTT.

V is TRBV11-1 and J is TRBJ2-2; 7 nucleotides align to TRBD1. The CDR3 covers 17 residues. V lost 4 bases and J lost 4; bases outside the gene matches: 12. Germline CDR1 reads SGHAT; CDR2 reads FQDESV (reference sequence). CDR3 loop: CASSYNRGGKGTGELFF. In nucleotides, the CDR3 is TGTGCCAGCAGCTATAATAGAGGGGGCAAAGGCACCGGGGAGCTGTTTTTT.

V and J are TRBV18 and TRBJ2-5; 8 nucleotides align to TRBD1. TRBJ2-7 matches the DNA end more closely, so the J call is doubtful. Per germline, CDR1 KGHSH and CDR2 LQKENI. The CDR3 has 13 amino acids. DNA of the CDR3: TGTGCCACCCAAGAAGGACAGGGCGGCGAGCAGTACTTC. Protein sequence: CATQEGQGGEQYF.

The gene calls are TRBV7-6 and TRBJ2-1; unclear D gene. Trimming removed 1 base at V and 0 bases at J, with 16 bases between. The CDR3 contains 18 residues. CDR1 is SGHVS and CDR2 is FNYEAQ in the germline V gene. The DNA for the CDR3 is TGTGCCAGCAGCTTAGTAATTCGTCCAGCGCCCTCCTACAATGAGCAGTTCTTC. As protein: CASSLVIRPAPSYNEQFF.

The CDR3 spells CASSQASGGAQIQQYF. The CDR3 nucleotides are TGTGCCAGCAGCCAAGCTAGCGGGGGGGCTCAGATCCAGCAGTACTTC. The chain has TRBV4-2 and TRBJ2-7; TRBD2 matches 12 bases. After removal of 1 base from V and 8 bases from J, the junction contained 9 bases not matched to a gene. The CDR3 length is 16 residues. Germline CDR1 reads LGHNA; CDR2 reads YNFKEQ.